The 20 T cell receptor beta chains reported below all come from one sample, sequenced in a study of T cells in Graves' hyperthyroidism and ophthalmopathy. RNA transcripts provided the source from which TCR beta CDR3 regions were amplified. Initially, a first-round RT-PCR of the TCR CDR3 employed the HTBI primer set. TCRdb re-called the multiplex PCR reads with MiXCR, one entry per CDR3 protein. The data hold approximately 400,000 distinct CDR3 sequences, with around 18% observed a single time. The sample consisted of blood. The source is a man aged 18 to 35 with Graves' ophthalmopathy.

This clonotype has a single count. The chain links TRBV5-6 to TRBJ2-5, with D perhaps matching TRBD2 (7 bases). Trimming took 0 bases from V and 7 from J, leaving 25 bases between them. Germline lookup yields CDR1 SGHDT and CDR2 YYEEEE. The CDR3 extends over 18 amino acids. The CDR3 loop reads CASSLESAGAGLIGTQYF. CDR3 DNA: TGTGCCAGCAGCTTGGAAAGCGCGGGGGCCGGGTTAATTGGGACCCAGTACTTC.

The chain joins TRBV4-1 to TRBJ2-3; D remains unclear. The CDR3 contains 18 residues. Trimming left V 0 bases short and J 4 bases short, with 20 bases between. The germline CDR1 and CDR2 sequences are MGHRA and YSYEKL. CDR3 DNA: TGCGCCAGCAGCCAAGAGGGGTGGACCTCACCGCAGTCAGATACGCAGTATTTT. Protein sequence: CASSQEGWTSPQSDTQYF.

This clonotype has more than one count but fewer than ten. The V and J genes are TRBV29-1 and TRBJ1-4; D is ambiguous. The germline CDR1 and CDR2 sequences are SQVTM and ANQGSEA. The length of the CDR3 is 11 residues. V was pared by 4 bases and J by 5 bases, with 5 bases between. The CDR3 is CSVVLNEKLFF. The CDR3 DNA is TGCAGCGTTGTCCTCAATGAAAAACTGTTTTTT.

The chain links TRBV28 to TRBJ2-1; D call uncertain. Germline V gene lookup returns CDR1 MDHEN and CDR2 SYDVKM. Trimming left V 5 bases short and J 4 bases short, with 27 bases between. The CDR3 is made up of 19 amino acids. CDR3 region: CASSDLGRGPETPYNEQFF. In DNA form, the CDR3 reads TGTGCCAGCAGTGATTTGGGTAGAGGCCCTGAAACCCCGTACAATGAGCAGTTCTTC.

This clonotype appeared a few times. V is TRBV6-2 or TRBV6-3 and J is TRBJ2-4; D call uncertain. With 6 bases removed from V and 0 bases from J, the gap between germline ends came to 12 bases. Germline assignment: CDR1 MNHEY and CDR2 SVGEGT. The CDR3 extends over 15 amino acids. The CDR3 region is CASSSGLLAKNIQYF. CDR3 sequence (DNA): TGTGCCAGCAGCTCCGGCCTCCTAGCCAAAAACATTCAGTACTTC.

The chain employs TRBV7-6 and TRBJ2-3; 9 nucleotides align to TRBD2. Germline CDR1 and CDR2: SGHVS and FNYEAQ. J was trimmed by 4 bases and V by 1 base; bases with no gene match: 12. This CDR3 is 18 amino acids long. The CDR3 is CASSLVLTSGGSSDTQYF. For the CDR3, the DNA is TGTGCCAGCAGCTTAGTTCTGACTAGCGGTGGCTCCTCAGATACGCAGTATTTT.

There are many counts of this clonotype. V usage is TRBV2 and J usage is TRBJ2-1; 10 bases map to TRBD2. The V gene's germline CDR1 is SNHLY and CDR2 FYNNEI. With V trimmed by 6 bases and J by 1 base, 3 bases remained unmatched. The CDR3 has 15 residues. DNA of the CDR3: TGTGCCAGCAGCCCACTAGCGGGGTCCTACAATGAGCAGTTCTTC. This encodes CASSPLAGSYNEQFF.

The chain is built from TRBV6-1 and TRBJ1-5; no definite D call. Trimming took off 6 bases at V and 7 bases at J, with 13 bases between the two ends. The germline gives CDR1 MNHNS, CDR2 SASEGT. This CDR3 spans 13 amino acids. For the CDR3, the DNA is TGTGCCAGCAGGTGGGTTGCTATGCAGCCCCAGCATTTT. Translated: CASRWVAMQPQHF.

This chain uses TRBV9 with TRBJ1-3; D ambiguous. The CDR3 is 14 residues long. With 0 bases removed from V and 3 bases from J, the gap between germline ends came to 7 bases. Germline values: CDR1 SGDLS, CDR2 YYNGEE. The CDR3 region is CASSVAGNGNTIYF. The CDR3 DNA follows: TGTGCCAGCAGCGTAGCGGGGAATGGAAACACCATATATTTT.

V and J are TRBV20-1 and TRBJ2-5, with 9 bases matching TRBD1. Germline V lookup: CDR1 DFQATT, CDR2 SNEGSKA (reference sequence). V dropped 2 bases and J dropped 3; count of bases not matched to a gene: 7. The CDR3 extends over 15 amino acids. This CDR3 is CSARSDRGTKETQYF. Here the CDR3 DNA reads TGCAGTGCTAGATCTGACAGGGGGACTAAAGAGACCCAGTACTTC.

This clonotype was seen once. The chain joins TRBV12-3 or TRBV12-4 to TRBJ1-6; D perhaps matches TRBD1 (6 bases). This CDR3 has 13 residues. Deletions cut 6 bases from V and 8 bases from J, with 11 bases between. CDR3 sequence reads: CASRRDTYSPLHF. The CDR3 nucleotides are TGTGCCAGCAGAAGGGACACCTATTCACCCCTCCACTTT.

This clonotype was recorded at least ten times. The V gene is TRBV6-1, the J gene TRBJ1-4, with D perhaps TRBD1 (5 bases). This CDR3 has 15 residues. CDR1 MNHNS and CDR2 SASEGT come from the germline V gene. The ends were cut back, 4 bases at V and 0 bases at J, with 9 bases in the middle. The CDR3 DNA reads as TGTGCCAGCAGTGGACGACAGACAACTAATGAAAAACTGTTTTTT. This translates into CASSGRQTTNEKLFF.

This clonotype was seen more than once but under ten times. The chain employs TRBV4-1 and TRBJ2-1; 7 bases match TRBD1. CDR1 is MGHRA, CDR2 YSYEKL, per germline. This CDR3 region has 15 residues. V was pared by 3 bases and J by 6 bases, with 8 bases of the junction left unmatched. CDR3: CASSQDPRQGNEQFF. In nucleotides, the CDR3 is TGCGCCAGCAGCCAGGACCCCAGACAGGGCAATGAGCAGTTCTTC.

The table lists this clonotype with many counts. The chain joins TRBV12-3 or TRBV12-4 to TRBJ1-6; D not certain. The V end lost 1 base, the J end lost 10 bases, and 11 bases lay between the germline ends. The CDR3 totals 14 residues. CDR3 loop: CASSLVRSGSPLHF. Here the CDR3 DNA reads TGTGCCAGCAGTTTAGTACGGTCGGGGTCACCCCTCCACTTT.

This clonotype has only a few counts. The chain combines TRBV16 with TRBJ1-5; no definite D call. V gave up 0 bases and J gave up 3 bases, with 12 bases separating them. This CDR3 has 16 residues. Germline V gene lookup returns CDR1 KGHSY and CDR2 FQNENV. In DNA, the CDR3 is TGTGCCAGCAGCCAATCGGCAAAGGTCCTCAATCAGCCCCAGCATTTT. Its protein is CASSQSAKVLNQPQHF.

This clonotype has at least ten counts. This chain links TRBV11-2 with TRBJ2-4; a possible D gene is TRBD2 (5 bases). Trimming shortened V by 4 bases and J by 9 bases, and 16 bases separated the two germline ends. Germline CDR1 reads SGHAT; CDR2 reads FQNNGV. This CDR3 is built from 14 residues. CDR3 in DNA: TGTGCCAGCAGCTCCCCAGCGAATGGGAGCATTCAGTACTTC. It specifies CASSSPANGSIQYF.

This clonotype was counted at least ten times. The CDR3 here is CSARVQGDQPQHF. Written as DNA, the CDR3 is TGCAGTGCTAGAGTTCAGGGGGACCAGCCCCAGCATTTT. This chain links TRBV20-1 with TRBJ1-5, with 7 bases fitting TRBD1. The CDR3 sequence is 13 residues long. Germline lookup yields CDR1 DFQATT and CDR2 SNEGSKA (reference sequence). V shed 1 base and J 7 bases; nucleotides not matched to a gene: 4.

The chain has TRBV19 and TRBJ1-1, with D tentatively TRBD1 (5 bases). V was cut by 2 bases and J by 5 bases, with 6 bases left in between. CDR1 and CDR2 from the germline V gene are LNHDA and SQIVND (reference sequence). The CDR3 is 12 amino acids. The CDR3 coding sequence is TGTGCCAGTAGTATACAGGGAACTGAAGCTTTCTTT. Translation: CASSIQGTEAFF.

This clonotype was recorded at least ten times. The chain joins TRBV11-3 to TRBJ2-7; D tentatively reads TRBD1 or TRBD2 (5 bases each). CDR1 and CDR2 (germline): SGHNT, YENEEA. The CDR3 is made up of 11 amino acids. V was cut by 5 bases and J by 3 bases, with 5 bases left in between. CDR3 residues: CASSGGYEQYF. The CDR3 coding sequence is TGTGCCAGCAGCGGGGGCTACGAGCAGTACTTC.

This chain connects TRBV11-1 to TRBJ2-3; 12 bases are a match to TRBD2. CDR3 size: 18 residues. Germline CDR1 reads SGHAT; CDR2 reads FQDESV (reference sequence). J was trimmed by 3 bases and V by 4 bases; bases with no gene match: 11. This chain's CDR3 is CASSSRSLTSGGTDTQYF. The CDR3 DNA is TGTGCCAGCAGCTCCCGAAGTCTGACTAGCGGGGGTACAGATACGCAGTATTTT. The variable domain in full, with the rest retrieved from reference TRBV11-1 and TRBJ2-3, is EAEVAQSPRYKITEKSQAVAFWCDPISGHATLYWYRQILGQGPELLVQFQDESVVDDSQLPKDRFSAERLKGVDSTLKIQPAELGDSAMYLCASSSRSLTSGGTDTQYFGPGTRLTVL.